This is a list of T cell receptor beta chains from one sample in a study of blood T cells in healthy people across ages. TCRdb reprocessed the 5' RACE reads with MiXCR, giving one entry per CDR3 protein. The sample shows 650,000 to 1,000,000 distinct CDR3 sequences, roughly 40% of them seen only once. Sample: blood. Every receptor here comes from a man aged 18 to 35 in good health. Each CDR3 is given with its conserved first and last residue. A D gene is named only where the DNA matches it firmly. Some rows have no size entry. The others give once, few or many, or a class for an expanded clone.

d_call: .; clone_size: many; j_call: TRBJ1-2; cdr3_length: 10; v_call: TRBV25-1; cdr3_nt: TGTGCCACTCGAGGCCTCGGCTACACCTTC; cdr3_aa: CATRGLGYTF
d_call: .; clone_size: many; j_call: TRBJ2-3; cdr3_length: 14; v_call: TRBV4-3; cdr3_nt: TGCGCCAGCAGCCAAGATTACATGCAGGGCACGCAGTATTTT; cdr3_aa: CASSQDYMQGTQYF
d_call: TRBD1; clone_size: .; j_call: TRBJ1-1; cdr3_length: 16; v_call: TRBV7-9; cdr3_nt: TGTGCCAGCAGCTTGGGGTCTACAGGGGTGGACACTGAAGCTTTCTTT; cdr3_aa: CASSLGSTGVDTEAFF
d_call: .; clone_size: .; j_call: TRBJ2-7; cdr3_length: 11; v_call: TRBV5-1; cdr3_nt: TGCGCCAGCAGCTCCTCCAATGAGCAGTACTTC; cdr3_aa: CASSSSNEQYF
d_call: .; clone_size: .; j_call: TRBJ2-1; cdr3_length: 16; v_call: TRBV4-1; cdr3_nt: TGCGCCGGCAGCCAGTCCTCGGTGGGCTCCTACAATGAGCAGTTCTTC; cdr3_aa: CAGSQSSVGSYNEQFF
d_call: TRBD1; clone_size: .; j_call: TRBJ2-3; cdr3_length: 15; v_call: TRBV5-6; cdr3_nt: TGTGCCAGCAGCCCGGGACAGGGGTTCTCAGATACGCAGTATTTT; cdr3_aa: CASSPGQGFSDTQYF
d_call: .; clone_size: .; j_call: TRBJ2-7; cdr3_length: 12; v_call: TRBV20-1; cdr3_nt: TGCAGTGCTAGAGATCAACCCTACGAGCAGTACTTC; cdr3_aa: CSARDQPYEQYF
d_call: .; clone_size: few; j_call: TRBJ2-1; cdr3_length: 12; v_call: TRBV2; cdr3_nt: TGTGCCAGCAGTGAACACGAGAGTGAGCAGTTCTTC; cdr3_aa: CASSEHESEQFF
d_call: .; clone_size: few; j_call: TRBJ2-7; cdr3_length: 14; v_call: TRBV30; cdr3_nt: TGTGCCTGGAGTTCCGGGACACCAACGGGGGAGCAGTACTTC; cdr3_aa: CAWSSGTPTGEQYF
d_call: TRBD2; clone_size: .; j_call: TRBJ2-5; cdr3_length: 15; v_call: TRBV7-9; cdr3_nt: TGTGCCAGCAGCCGGGGGACTAGCGACAAAGAGACCCAGTACTTC; cdr3_aa: CASSRGTSDKETQYF
d_call: TRBD1; clone_size: .; j_call: TRBJ1-2; cdr3_length: 15; v_call: TRBV27; cdr3_nt: TGTGCCAGCAGTTTATCCCAGGGGGCCTACTATGGCTACACCTTC; cdr3_aa: CASSLSQGAYYGYTF
d_call: .; clone_size: once; j_call: TRBJ2-3; cdr3_length: 15; v_call: TRBV20-1; cdr3_nt: TGCGGTGCTAGGGGGGGGACAGAAACCACAGATACGCAGTATTTT; cdr3_aa: CGARGGTETTDTQYF
d_call: TRBD1; clone_size: .; j_call: TRBJ1-2; cdr3_length: 15; v_call: TRBV7-2; cdr3_nt: TGTGCCAGCAGTTCAACCGGGACAGGGAACTATGGCTACACCTTC; cdr3_aa: CASSSTGTGNYGYTF
d_call: .; clone_size: few; j_call: TRBJ2-1; cdr3_length: 15; v_call: TRBV2; cdr3_nt: TGTGCCAGCAGTGAAAAATGGGGGGATCTCGCTGAGCAGTTCTTC; cdr3_aa: CASSEKWGDLAEQFF
d_call: .; clone_size: few; j_call: TRBJ2-7; cdr3_length: 15; v_call: TRBV7-6; cdr3_nt: TGTGCCAGCAGCTTACGGGACGGGGATAAGGGCGAGCAGTACTTC; cdr3_aa: CASSLRDGDKGEQYF
d_call: .; clone_size: few; j_call: TRBJ2-5; cdr3_length: 13; v_call: TRBV6-2/TRBV6-3; cdr3_nt: TGTGCCAGCGGAACTCAGGGGCCCAATGAGCAGTACTTC; cdr3_aa: CASGTQGPNEQYF
d_call: .; clone_size: .; j_call: TRBJ2-5; cdr3_length: 13; v_call: TRBV20-1; cdr3_nt: TGCAGTGCTAGTGGTCCCACCAAAGAGACCCAGTACTTC; cdr3_aa: CSASGPTKETQYF
d_call: .; clone_size: .; j_call: TRBJ2-2; cdr3_length: 14; v_call: TRBV29-1; cdr3_nt: TGCAGCGTGGGACGGGGTGGGAGCACCGGGGAGCTGTTTTTT; cdr3_aa: CSVGRGGSTGELFF
d_call: TRBD1; clone_size: few; j_call: TRBJ1-2; cdr3_length: 15; v_call: TRBV6-5; cdr3_nt: TGTGCCAGCAGTGGCGGGACAGGCGCAAACTATGGCTACACCTTC; cdr3_aa: CASSGGTGANYGYTF
d_call: .; clone_size: few; j_call: TRBJ1-2; cdr3_length: 14; v_call: TRBV7-2; cdr3_nt: TGTGCCAGCAGCCAGGACCACGTTTACGATGGCTACACCTTC; cdr3_aa: CASSQDHVYDGYTF
d_call: .; clone_size: .; j_call: TRBJ2-1; cdr3_length: 14; v_call: TRBV3-1; cdr3_nt: TGTGCCAGCAGCCAGAGAGGGGCCTACAATGAGCAGTTCTTC; cdr3_aa: CASSQRGAYNEQFF
d_call: TRBD2; clone_size: many; j_call: TRBJ2-1; cdr3_length: 16; v_call: TRBV20-1; cdr3_nt: TGCAGTGCTAGAGATTCCATGACGGGGGGCTACAATGAGCAGTTCTTC; cdr3_aa: CSARDSMTGGYNEQFF
d_call: TRBD1; clone_size: few; j_call: TRBJ2-7; cdr3_length: 18; v_call: TRBV27; cdr3_nt: TGTGCCAGCAGTTTGCAGACCTGGGACAGGGGGGGCTCCTACGAGCAGTACTTC; cdr3_aa: CASSLQTWDRGGSYEQYF
d_call: .; clone_size: many; j_call: TRBJ1-4; cdr3_length: 12; v_call: TRBV12-3/TRBV12-4; cdr3_nt: TGTGCCAGCAGTAACTCTCCTGAAAAACTGTTTTTT; cdr3_aa: CASSNSPEKLFF
d_call: TRBD1; clone_size: many; j_call: TRBJ2-7; cdr3_length: 15; v_call: TRBV4-3; cdr3_nt: TGCGCCAGCAGCCCAGCAGGGGACAGAGCCTACGAGCAGTACTTC; cdr3_aa: CASSPAGDRAYEQYF
d_call: .; clone_size: few; j_call: TRBJ1-2; cdr3_length: 15; v_call: TRBV7-8; cdr3_nt: TGTGCCAGCAGCTTAGTCCACAGGGAAAACTATGGCTACACCTTC; cdr3_aa: CASSLVHRENYGYTF
d_call: .; clone_size: .; j_call: TRBJ2-1; cdr3_length: 13; v_call: TRBV10-3; cdr3_nt: TGTGCCATCAGCCCGGACAATTACAATGAGCAGTTCTTC; cdr3_aa: CAISPDNYNEQFF
d_call: TRBD1; clone_size: many; j_call: TRBJ2-7; cdr3_length: 12; v_call: TRBV20-1; cdr3_nt: TGCAGTGCTGGACAGGAGATCTACGAGCAGTACTTC; cdr3_aa: CSAGQEIYEQYF
d_call: TRBD1; clone_size: .; j_call: TRBJ2-7; cdr3_length: 17; v_call: TRBV3-1; cdr3_nt: TGTGCCAGCAGCCAAGCCCCTCTCGGACAGGGAGCCTACGAGCAGTACTTC; cdr3_aa: CASSQAPLGQGAYEQYF
d_call: .; clone_size: .; j_call: TRBJ1-2; cdr3_length: 14; v_call: TRBV28; cdr3_nt: TGTGCCAGCAGTTTCGTAGTAGGCCTGGGCGGCTACACCTTC; cdr3_aa: CASSFVVGLGGYTF
d_call: .; clone_size: .; j_call: TRBJ2-3; cdr3_length: 15; v_call: TRBV4-3; cdr3_nt: TGCGCCAGCAGCCACGTCATACCGAGCACAGATACGCAGTATTTT; cdr3_aa: CASSHVIPSTDTQYF
d_call: .; clone_size: .; j_call: TRBJ2-3; cdr3_length: 14; v_call: TRBV9; cdr3_nt: TGTGCCAGCAGCGGACGGGACAACACAGATGCGCAGTATTTT; cdr3_aa: CASSGRDNTDAQYF
d_call: .; clone_size: .; j_call: TRBJ2-1; cdr3_length: 14; v_call: TRBV7-2; cdr3_nt: TGTGCCAGCAGCTTAGACGGCAGCCAAGAGACCCAGTTCTTC; cdr3_aa: CASSLDGSQETQFF
d_call: .; clone_size: .; j_call: TRBJ2-7; cdr3_length: 13; v_call: TRBV12-3/TRBV12-4; cdr3_nt: TGTGCCAGCGCAGGGGGGGAGAACAATGAGCAGTACTTC; cdr3_aa: CASAGGENNEQYF
d_call: .; clone_size: few; j_call: TRBJ1-2; cdr3_length: 13; v_call: TRBV7-8; cdr3_nt: TGTGCCAGCAGCTTAGCTTCTCGGAACGGCTACACCTTC; cdr3_aa: CASSLASRNGYTF
d_call: TRBD1; clone_size: .; j_call: TRBJ2-7; cdr3_length: 16; v_call: TRBV29-1; cdr3_nt: TGCAGCGTTGAAGGCATTCAGGGACAGGGAAGCAACGAGCAGTACTTC; cdr3_aa: CSVEGIQGQGSNEQYF
d_call: .; clone_size: .; j_call: TRBJ1-5; cdr3_length: 14; v_call: TRBV3-1; cdr3_nt: TGTGCCAGCAGCCAAGAAGTACGGGATCAGCCCCAGCATTTT; cdr3_aa: CASSQEVRDQPQHF
d_call: .; clone_size: many; j_call: TRBJ2-7; cdr3_length: 14; v_call: TRBV5-1; cdr3_nt: TGCGCCAGCAGCCCCCAGGGTAGCTCCTACGAGCAGTACTTC; cdr3_aa: CASSPQGSSYEQYF
d_call: .; clone_size: .; j_call: TRBJ1-2; cdr3_length: 13; v_call: TRBV7-6; cdr3_nt: TGTGCCAGCAGCTTAGGAGGGGAGGAGGGCTACACCTTC; cdr3_aa: CASSLGGEEGYTF
d_call: .; clone_size: few; j_call: TRBJ1-5; cdr3_length: 15; v_call: TRBV20-1; cdr3_nt: TGCAGTGCAAGTCGGGGTAACCTTCCCAATCAGCCCCAGCATTTT; cdr3_aa: CSASRGNLPNQPQHF
d_call: .; clone_size: .; j_call: TRBJ2-7; cdr3_length: 14; v_call: TRBV7-9; cdr3_nt: TGTACCAGCAGCTTAGTGGCAGGGCCCTACGAGCAGTACTTC; cdr3_aa: CTSSLVAGPYEQYF
d_call: .; clone_size: .; j_call: TRBJ1-5; cdr3_length: 13; v_call: TRBV6-2/TRBV6-3; cdr3_nt: TGTGCCAGCAGTGACCGGGTAGGGCAGCCCCAGCATTTT; cdr3_aa: CASSDRVGQPQHF
d_call: .; clone_size: few; j_call: TRBJ2-2; cdr3_length: 14; v_call: TRBV29-1; cdr3_nt: TGCAGCGCAGGGGGGGGAAAGAACACCGGGGAGCTGTTTTTT; cdr3_aa: CSAGGGKNTGELFF
d_call: TRBD1; clone_size: .; j_call: TRBJ1-1; cdr3_length: 17; v_call: TRBV5-1; cdr3_nt: TGCGCCAGCAGCTTTCCACAGGGGAAGGGCATGAACACTGAAGCTTTCTTT; cdr3_aa: CASSFPQGKGMNTEAFF
d_call: .; clone_size: .; j_call: TRBJ2-1; cdr3_length: 18; v_call: TRBV28; cdr3_nt: TGTGCCAGCACCCGAGGGTGGGAAATCCAAGGGTCAGGCGACGAGCAGTTCTTC; cdr3_aa: CASTRGWEIQGSGDEQFF
d_call: TRBD1; clone_size: many; j_call: TRBJ2-7; cdr3_length: 14; v_call: TRBV12-3/TRBV12-4; cdr3_nt: TGTGCCAGCAGTCCCCTGGACAGGGTTCACGAGCAGTACTTC; cdr3_aa: CASSPLDRVHEQYF
d_call: TRBD1; clone_size: .; j_call: TRBJ1-3; cdr3_length: 16; v_call: TRBV20-1; cdr3_nt: TGCAGTGCGAAGACAGGGGGTGCTCACTCTGGAAACACCATATATTTT; cdr3_aa: CSAKTGGAHSGNTIYF
d_call: .; clone_size: .; j_call: TRBJ2-1; cdr3_length: 15; v_call: TRBV20-1; cdr3_nt: TGCAGTGCGCCTCGGGCGGGAAGCTCCTACAATGAGCAGTTCTTC; cdr3_aa: CSAPRAGSSYNEQFF
d_call: .; clone_size: few; j_call: TRBJ1-6; cdr3_length: 15; v_call: TRBV4-2; cdr3_nt: TGTGCCAGCAGCCAAATCGGCTCCTATAATTCACCCCTCCACTTT; cdr3_aa: CASSQIGSYNSPLHF
d_call: .; clone_size: once; j_call: TRBJ2-3; cdr3_length: 15; v_call: TRBV14; cdr3_nt: TGTGCCAGCAGCCAAGGCCCAGGGGCCACAGATACGCAGTATTTT; cdr3_aa: CASSQGPGATDTQYF
d_call: TRBD2; clone_size: many; j_call: TRBJ2-3; cdr3_length: 14; v_call: TRBV12-3/TRBV12-4; cdr3_nt: TGTGCCAGCACCATGGGGGGGAGCACAGATACGCAGTATTTT; cdr3_aa: CASTMGGSTDTQYF
d_call: TRBD1; clone_size: .; j_call: TRBJ2-3; cdr3_length: 15; v_call: TRBV6-6; cdr3_nt: TGTGCCAGCAGTGTGCAGGGGGCTAACACAGATACGCAGTATTTT; cdr3_aa: CASSVQGANTDTQYF
d_call: .; clone_size: .; j_call: TRBJ2-2; cdr3_length: 15; v_call: TRBV4-3; cdr3_nt: TGCGCCAGCAGCCAAGATATGACATCCACCGGGGAGCTGTTTTTT; cdr3_aa: CASSQDMTSTGELFF
d_call: .; clone_size: few; j_call: TRBJ1-6; cdr3_length: 14; v_call: TRBV5-1; cdr3_nt: TGCGCCAGCAGCCCCCAGGAGAATAATTCACCCCTCCACTTT; cdr3_aa: CASSPQENNSPLHF
d_call: TRBD1; clone_size: once; j_call: TRBJ1-4; cdr3_length: 14; v_call: TRBV7-9; cdr3_nt: TGTGCCAGCAGCCCGCGGACAGGATATGAAAAACTGTTTTTT; cdr3_aa: CASSPRTGYEKLFF
d_call: .; clone_size: .; j_call: TRBJ2-1; cdr3_length: 14; v_call: TRBV6-6; cdr3_nt: TGTGCCAGCAGTTACACAGGGGACTGCAATGAGCAGTTCTTC; cdr3_aa: CASSYTGDCNEQFF
d_call: TRBD2; clone_size: many; j_call: TRBJ2-3; cdr3_length: 15; v_call: TRBV5-1; cdr3_nt: TGCGCCAGCAGCTTGAACGGGGGGGGCACAGATACGCAGTATTTT; cdr3_aa: CASSLNGGGTDTQYF
d_call: TRBD2; clone_size: .; j_call: TRBJ2-3; cdr3_length: 15; v_call: TRBV5-1; cdr3_nt: TGCGCCAGCAGCCCGGATAGCGGGGGTAGAGATACGCAGTATTTT; cdr3_aa: CASSPDSGGRDTQYF